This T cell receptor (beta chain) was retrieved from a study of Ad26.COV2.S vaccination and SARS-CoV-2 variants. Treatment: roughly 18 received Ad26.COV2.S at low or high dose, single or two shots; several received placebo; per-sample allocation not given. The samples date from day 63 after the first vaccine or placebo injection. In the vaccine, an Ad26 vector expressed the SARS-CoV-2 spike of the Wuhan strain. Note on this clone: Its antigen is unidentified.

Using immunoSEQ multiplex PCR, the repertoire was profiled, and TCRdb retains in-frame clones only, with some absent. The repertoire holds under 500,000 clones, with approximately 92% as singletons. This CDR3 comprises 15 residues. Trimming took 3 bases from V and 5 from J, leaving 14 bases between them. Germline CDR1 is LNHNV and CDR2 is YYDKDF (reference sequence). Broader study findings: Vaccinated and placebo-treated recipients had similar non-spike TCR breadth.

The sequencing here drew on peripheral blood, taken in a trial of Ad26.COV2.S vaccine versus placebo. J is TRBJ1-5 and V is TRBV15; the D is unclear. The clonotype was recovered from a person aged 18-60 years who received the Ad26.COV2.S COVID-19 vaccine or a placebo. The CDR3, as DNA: TGTGCCACCAGCAGGGTGACATTGGAAGATCAGCCCCAGCATTTT. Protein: CATSRVTLEDQPQHF.